These 31 T cell receptor beta chains came from one sample sequenced in a study of blood T cell repertoires in COVID-19. Sequenced by immunoSEQ multiplex PCR; TCRdb stores in-frame clones only, minus some. The table shows about 90,000 clones, with 80% to 90% occurring only once. The sequenced sample consisted of peripheral blood. The receptors derive from a human donor in a cohort sampled during active COVID-19.

The J gene is TRBJ1-1, the V gene TRBV25-1; possibly TRBD1 for D (6 bases). The CDR3 length is 15 residues. Looked up from germline, CDR1 is MGHDK and CDR2 is SYGVNS. The V and J ends lost 4 bases and 1 base respectively, with 13 bases between them. The CDR3 DNA sequence: TGTGCCAGCAGTGCTTGGGGGCTTACGAACACTGAAGCTTTCTTT. Protein product: CASSAWGLTNTEAFF.

This chain connects TRBV7-3 to TRBJ2-2; 10 positions match TRBD1. J was trimmed by 6 bases and V by 2 bases; bases with no gene match: 12. Germline V gene data show CDR1 as SGHTA and CDR2 as FQGTGA. The CDR3 sequence is 18 residues long. The DNA for the CDR3 is TGTGCCAGCAGCTTAGCTCCCCCGGGACAGGGGCGCGCCGGGGAGCTGTTTTTT. This translates into CASSLAPPGQGRAGELFF.

The chain joins TRBV19 to TRBJ1-1; D gene ambiguous. The CDR3 has 15 amino acids. The ends were cut back, 3 bases at V and 1 base at J, with 12 bases in the middle. Germline V CDR1 and CDR2: LNHDA, SQIVND (reference sequence). Here the CDR3 reads CASSISRGGNTEAFF. CDR3 coding DNA: TGTGCCAGTAGTATCTCCCGCGGAGGGAACACTGAAGCTTTCTTT.

The CDR3 region is CSVRGLNYGYTF. CDR3 DNA: TGCAGCGTCAGGGGTCTTAACTATGGCTACACCTTC. This chain connects TRBV29-1 to TRBJ1-2, with a possible D match to TRBD1 (6 bases). The CDR3 sequence is 12 residues long. The V gene lost 6 bases and the J gene lost 1 base, with 9 bases spanning the gap. The germline V gene has CDR1 SQVTM and CDR2 ANQGSEA. Filled out from reference TRBV29-1 and TRBJ1-2, the complete variable domain reads SAVISQKPSRDICQRGTSLTIQCQVDSQVTMMFWYRQQPGQSLTLIATANQGSEATYESGFVIDKFPISRPNLTFSTLTVSNMSPEDSSIYLCSVRGLNYGYTFGSGTRLTVV.

This chain uses TRBV3-1 (or the pseudogene TRBV3-2) with TRBJ2-1; TRBD2 aligns across 8 bases. V gave up 3 bases and J gave up 6 bases; unmatched junction bases: 7. The germline CDR1 and CDR2 sequences are LGHDT and YNNKEL (reference sequence). The CDR3 is made up of 15 amino acids. This chain's CDR3 is CASSHGTSRVNEQFF. The CDR3 DNA reads as TGTGCCAGCAGCCATGGGACTAGTCGGGTCAATGAGCAGTTCTTC.

The genes are TRBV2 and TRBJ1-4; TRBD1 aligns across 10 bases. The CDR3 has 15 amino acids. In germline, CDR1 is SNHLY, CDR2 FYNNEI. V lost 7 bases and J lost 2; bases outside the gene matches: 4. The CDR3 coding sequence is TGTGCCAGCAACCGACAGGGGGCTACTAATGAAAAACTGTTTTTT. It codes for CASNRQGATNEKLFF.

The V and J genes are TRBV5-1 and TRBJ2-5; 8 positions match TRBD1. Germline CDR1 and CDR2: SGHRS and YFSETQ. V was clipped by 5 bases and J by 3 bases; unmatched bases: 9. This CDR3 contains 15 residues. The CDR3 nucleotides are TGCGCCAGCAGTTATGACAGGGGTCAGGAAGAGACCCAGTACTTC. It translates to CASSYDRGQEETQYF.

The chain carries TRBV6-1 and TRBJ1-4; tentative D call: TRBD1 (6 bases). CDR1 is MNHNS and CDR2 is SASEGT in the germline V gene. This CDR3 spans 16 amino acids. V lost 2 bases to trimming and J lost 4 bases, with 14 bases between them. CDR3: CASSEYGGQLNEKLFF. In nucleotides, the CDR3 is TGTGCCAGCAGTGAATATGGCGGACAGCTTAATGAAAAACTGTTTTTT.

The CDR3 spells CASSLGANNEQFF. The CDR3 DNA reads TGCGCCAGCAGCCTCGGAGCCAACAATGAGCAGTTCTTC. The J gene is TRBJ2-1, the V gene TRBV5-1; D is unresolved. This CDR3 has 13 residues. Per the germline V gene, CDR1 is SGHRS and CDR2 is YFSETQ. Trimming left V 4 bases short and J 5 bases short, with 10 bases between.

This sequence joins TRBV6-5 and TRBJ2-3, with D unclear. Germline loops: CDR1 MNHEY, CDR2 SVGAGI. There are 13 residues in the CDR3. Trimming shortened V by 0 bases and J by 10 bases, and 11 bases separated the two germline ends. The CDR3 spells CASSYSVGSAQYF. CDR3 in DNA: TGTGCCAGCAGTTACTCAGTCGGGTCCGCGCAGTATTTT.

This clone was seen many times. The chain is built from TRBV4-1 and TRBJ2-7; 7 nucleotides match TRBD1. After removal of 0 bases from V and 3 bases from J, the junction contained 11 bases not matched to a gene. The germline gives CDR1 MGHRA, CDR2 YSYEKL. This CDR3 contains 17 residues. The chain's CDR3 is CASSQDSPGTAGYEQYF. CDR3 in DNA: TGCGCCAGCAGCCAAGACAGCCCCGGGACAGCAGGCTACGAGCAGTACTTC.

J is TRBJ2-7 and V is TRBV6-1; a weak D match, TRBD2 (6 bases). The CDR3 is 16 residues long. V lost 4 bases, J lost 3 bases, and 19 bases lay in between. Per the germline V gene, CDR1 is MNHNS and CDR2 is SASEGT. CDR3 nucleotides: TGTGCCAGCAGTGCCAAGGCCGGGCGGGGAAGCTACGAGCAGTACTTC. Amino acids: CASSAKAGRGSYEQYF.

This clone was found a few times. The chain employs TRBV2 and TRBJ1-2, with 9 bases aligning to TRBD1. Trimming at V came to 6 bases and at J to 3 bases, leaving 5 bases not matched to a gene. CDR3 size: 14 residues. The germline CDR1 and CDR2 sequences are SNHLY and FYNNEI. The CDR3 DNA reads as TGTGCCAGCAGATTACAGGGGGCTGACTATGGCTACACCTTC. Translated: CASRLQGADYGYTF.

The rearrangement links TRBV2 to TRBJ2-2; D is uncertain. The CDR3 extends over 14 amino acids. The germline V and J ends were trimmed by 4 bases and 4 bases, with 10 bases remaining between them. Per germline, CDR1 SNHLY and CDR2 FYNNEI. CDR3 DNA: TGTGCCAGCAGTGTTCGCGGTGCCACCGGGGAGCTGTTTTTT. Translation: CASSVRGATGELFF.

J is TRBJ1-1 and V is TRBV4-2, with D possibly TRBD1 on 6 matching bases. The CDR3 runs to 15 residues. V lost 0 bases to trimming and J lost 6 bases, with 14 bases between them. Germline values: CDR1 LGHNA, CDR2 YNFKEQ. CDR3 protein: CASSQDTGLGAEAFF. The CDR3 DNA reads TGTGCCAGCAGCCAAGATACAGGGTTAGGCGCTGAAGCTTTCTTT.

V and J are TRBV12-5 and TRBJ2-7; no firm D call. The CDR3 extends over 11 amino acids. Germline-derived CDR1 and CDR2 are LGHNT and FRNRAP. The V end lost 5 bases, the J end lost 6 bases, and 8 bases lay between the germline ends. This CDR3 is CASGLLVEQYF. CDR3 DNA sequence: TGTGCTAGTGGTCTCCTAGTCGAGCAGTACTTC.

The chain joins TRBV7-2 to TRBJ2-2; D possibly corresponds to TRBD1 (7 bases). Trimming pared 5 bases from V and 4 bases from J, leaving 20 bases between. Germline V gene lookup returns CDR1 SGHTA and CDR2 FQGNSA. There are 17 residues in the CDR3. Here the CDR3 reads CASSKGHRGGRTGELFF. The CDR3 coding sequence is TGTGCCAGCAGCAAGGGCCACAGGGGAGGACGCACCGGGGAGCTGTTTTTT.

V and J are TRBV5-6 and TRBJ2-1; the D is unclear. CDR3 length: 13 amino acids. The V gene's germline CDR1 is SGHDT and CDR2 YYEEEE. Between the trimmed V and J ends, which lost 3 bases and 4 bases, there was a span of 8 bases. This CDR3 reads CASSSLRYNEQFF. The CDR3 DNA reads TGTGCCAGCAGCTCCCTTAGATACAATGAGCAGTTCTTC.

This chain connects TRBV11-2 to TRBJ2-5, with 14 bases aligning to TRBD2. V was pared by 2 bases and J by 2 bases, with 7 bases of the junction left unmatched. This CDR3 contains 18 residues. The germline gives CDR1 SGHAT, CDR2 FQNNGV. The CDR3, as DNA: TGTGCCAGCAGCTTAAAGGGACTAGCGGGGGTTCAACAAGAGACCCAGTACTTC. Encoded protein: CASSLKGLAGVQQETQYF. Drawing the rest from reference TRBV11-2 and TRBJ2-5, the complete variable domain is EAGVAQSPRYKIIEKRQSVAFWCNPISGHATLYWYQQILGQGPKLLIQFQNNGVVDDSQLPKDRFSAERLKGVDSTLKIQPAKLEDSAVYLCASSLKGLAGVQQETQYFGPGTRLLVL.

V and J are TRBV5-4 and TRBJ2-5; D uncertain. The CDR3 is made up of 14 amino acids. Trimming left V 0 bases short and J 1 base short, with 7 bases between. In germline, CDR1 is SGHNT, CDR2 YYREEE (reference sequence). The CDR3 region is CASSLGGSQETQYF. CDR3 in DNA: TGTGCCAGCAGCTTGGGTGGCAGCCAAGAGACCCAGTACTTC.

The V and J genes are TRBV6-8 and TRBJ2-2; weak D call: TRBD2 (5 bases). CDR3 length: 14 amino acids. Germline loops: CDR1 MNHGY, CDR2 SAAAGT. The V and J ends lost 6 bases and 1 base respectively, with 9 bases between them. CDR3 region: CASRGARNTGELFF. The CDR3 region has the DNA TGTGCCAGCAGGGGAGCCAGGAACACCGGGGAGCTGTTTTTT.

This clone was counted at least ten times. This sequence joins TRBV5-5 and TRBJ1-4; 8 bases line up with TRBD1. The CDR3 has 15 residues. Germline V CDR1 and CDR2: SGHKS, YYEKEE (reference sequence). The J segment lost 8 bases and the V segment lost 4 bases, leaving 10 bases of the junction unmatched. Written as DNA, the CDR3 is TGTGCCAGCAGCGTTGGGACAGGTCTAGAGGAAAAACTGTTTTTT. This encodes CASSVGTGLEEKLFF.

The V gene is TRBV13, the J gene TRBJ1-4, with D possibly TRBD1 on 6 matching bases. Germline V lookup: CDR1 PRHDT, CDR2 FYEKMQ (reference sequence). Trimming took off 5 bases at V and 6 bases at J, with 7 bases between the two ends. The CDR3 contains 12 residues. The CDR3 DNA reads TGTGCCAGCAGCCCAGGGGATGAAAAACTGTTTTTT. Translation: CASSPGDEKLFF.

CDR3 nucleotide sequence: TGTGCCAGCTCATACTTCAGGGCCAGCTCCTACGAGCAGTACTTC. Translated, it gives CASSYFRASSYEQYF. The chain employs TRBV18 and TRBJ2-7; D is possibly TRBD1 (5 bases). The CDR3 contains 15 residues. Germline-derived CDR1 and CDR2 are KGHSH and LQKENI. V lost 5 bases, J lost 0 bases, and 14 bases lay in between.

This chain links TRBV11-2 with TRBJ1-6, with D uncertain. In germline, CDR1 is SGHAT, CDR2 FQNNGV. Trimming shortened V by 5 bases and J by 0 bases, and 20 bases separated the two germline ends. This CDR3 has 19 residues. The CDR3 loop reads CASSHIRGGPSSYNSPLHF. CDR3 coding DNA: TGTGCCAGCAGCCACATCCGTGGAGGACCCAGCTCCTATAATTCACCCCTCCACTTT.

V usage is TRBV19 and J usage is TRBJ1-1; possible D gene TRBD1, 5 bases. Germline V lookup: CDR1 LNHDA, CDR2 SQIVND (reference sequence). V lost 3 bases and J lost 0, with 11 bases in between. The CDR3 runs 15 residues. In DNA, the CDR3 is TGTGCCAGTAGTATCGAAGCAGGGATGAACACTGAAGCTTTCTTT. It is translated as CASSIEAGMNTEAFF.

The CDR3 here is CASRARGGAQGANVLTF. The DNA for the CDR3 is TGTGCCAGTAGGGCCCGGGGAGGGGCGCAGGGGGCCAACGTCCTGACTTTC. The genes are TRBV19 and TRBJ2-6, with 7 bases that match TRBD2. This CDR3 has 17 amino acids. Germline CDR1 is LNHDA and CDR2 is SQIVND (reference sequence). After removal of 6 bases from V and 4 bases from J, the junction contained 12 bases not matched to a gene. The full variable domain, with the rest looked up from reference TRBV19 and TRBJ2-6, is DGGITQSPKYLFRKEGQNVTLSCEQNLNHDAMYWYRQDPGQGLRLIYYSQIVNDFQKGDIAEGYSVSREKKESFPLTVTSAQKNPTAFYLCASRARGGAQGANVLTFGAGSRLTVL.

This clone appeared a few times. This chain uses TRBV6-5 with TRBJ1-1, with 8 bases lining up with TRBD1. CDR1 and CDR2 (germline): MNHEY, SVGAGI. The J segment lost 5 bases and the V segment lost 7 bases, leaving 6 bases of the junction unmatched. There are 13 residues in the CDR3. In DNA form, the CDR3 reads TGTGCCAGCACCAAGGACAGGGATACTGAAGCTTTCTTT. Protein product: CASTKDRDTEAFF.

The CDR3 bases are TGTGCCAGCAGTCGACTAGCTGGGGAGCTGTTTTTT. It translates to CASSRLAGELFF. V and J are TRBV12-3 or TRBV12-4 and TRBJ2-2; 7 bases agree with TRBD2. There are 12 residues in the CDR3. J was trimmed by 8 bases and V by 5 bases; bases with no gene match: 2.

The chain recombines TRBV19 with TRBJ2-3, with 8 bases that match TRBD2. Looked up from germline, CDR1 is LNHDA and CDR2 is SQIVND (reference sequence). V shed 6 bases, J shed 7 bases, and the junction held 12 bases outside the gene matches. CDR3 size: 15 residues. CDR3 nucleotide sequence: TGTGCCAGTAGCCGGGGAAGCGGGGGCCTCCATACGCAGTATTTT. Translation: CASSRGSGGLHTQYF.

This clone occurred a few times. The V call is TRBV7-9, the J call TRBJ2-1; TRBD1 agrees at 8 bases. V was pared by 1 base and J by 0 bases, with 2 bases of the junction left unmatched. This CDR3 is built from 16 residues. Germline CDR1 is SEHNR and CDR2 is FQNEAQ (reference sequence). The CDR3 loop is CASSLGDRSSYNEQFF. Here the CDR3 DNA reads TGTGCCAGCAGCTTAGGGGACAGGTCCTCCTACAATGAGCAGTTCTTC.